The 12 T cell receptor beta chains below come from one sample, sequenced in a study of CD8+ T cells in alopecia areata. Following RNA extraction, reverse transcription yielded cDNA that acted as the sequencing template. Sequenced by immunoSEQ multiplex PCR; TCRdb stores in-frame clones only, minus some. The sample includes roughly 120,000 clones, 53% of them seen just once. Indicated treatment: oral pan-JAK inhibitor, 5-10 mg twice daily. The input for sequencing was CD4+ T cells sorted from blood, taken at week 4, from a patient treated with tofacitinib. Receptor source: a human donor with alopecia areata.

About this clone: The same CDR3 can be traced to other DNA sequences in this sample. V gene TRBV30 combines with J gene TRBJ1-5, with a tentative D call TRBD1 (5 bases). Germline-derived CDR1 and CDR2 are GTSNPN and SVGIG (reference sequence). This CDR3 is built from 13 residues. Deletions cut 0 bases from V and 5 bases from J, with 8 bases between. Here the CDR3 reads CAWSVGRDQPQHF. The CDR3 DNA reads TGTGCCTGGAGTGTGGGCAGGGATCAGCCCCAGCATTTT.

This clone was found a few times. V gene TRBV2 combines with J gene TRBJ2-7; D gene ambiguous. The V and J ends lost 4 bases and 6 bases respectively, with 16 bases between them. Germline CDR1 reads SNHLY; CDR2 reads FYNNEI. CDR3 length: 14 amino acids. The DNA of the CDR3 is TGTGCCAGCAGTGTCAGAGCGACCTATGCCGAGCAGTACTTC. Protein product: CASSVRATYAEQYF.

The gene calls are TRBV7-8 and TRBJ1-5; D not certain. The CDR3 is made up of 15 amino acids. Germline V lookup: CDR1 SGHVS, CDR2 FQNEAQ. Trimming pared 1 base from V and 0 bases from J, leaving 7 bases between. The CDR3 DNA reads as TGTGCCAGCAGCTTAGGGAGACATAGCAATCAGCCCCAGCATTTT. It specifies CASSLGRHSNQPQHF. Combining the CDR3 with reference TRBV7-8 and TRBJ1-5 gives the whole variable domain GAGVSQSPRYKVAKRGQDVALRCDPISGHVSLFWYQQALGQGPEFLTYFQNEAQLDKSGLPSDRFFAERPEGSVSTLKIQRTQQEDSAVYLCASSLGRHSNQPQHFGDGTRLSIL.

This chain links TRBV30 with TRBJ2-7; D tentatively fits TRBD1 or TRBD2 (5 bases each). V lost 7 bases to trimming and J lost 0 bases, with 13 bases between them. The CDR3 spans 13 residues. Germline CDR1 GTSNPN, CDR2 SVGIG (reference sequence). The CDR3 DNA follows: TGTGCCTCTTCCAAGGGGAGCTCCTACGAGCAGTACTTC. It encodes CASSKGSSYEQYF.

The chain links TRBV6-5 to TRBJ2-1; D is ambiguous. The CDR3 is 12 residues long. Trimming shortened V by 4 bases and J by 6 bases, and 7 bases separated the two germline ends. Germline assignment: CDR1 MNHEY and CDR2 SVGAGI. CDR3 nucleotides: TGTGCCAGCAGTTCCATAGTCAATGAGCAGTTCTTC. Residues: CASSSIVNEQFF.

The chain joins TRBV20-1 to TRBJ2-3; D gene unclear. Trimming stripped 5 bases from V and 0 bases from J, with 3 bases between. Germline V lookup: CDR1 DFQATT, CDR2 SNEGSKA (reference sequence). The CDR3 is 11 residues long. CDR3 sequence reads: CSAHSTDTQYF. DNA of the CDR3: TGCAGTGCTCATAGCACAGATACGCAGTATTTT.

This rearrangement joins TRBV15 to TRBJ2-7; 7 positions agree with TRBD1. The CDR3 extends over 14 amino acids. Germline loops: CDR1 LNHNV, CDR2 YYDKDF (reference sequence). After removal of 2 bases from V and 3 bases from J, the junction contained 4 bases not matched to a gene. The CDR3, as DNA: TGTGCCACCAGCAGAAACCGGGACAGCTACGAGCAGTACTTC. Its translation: CATSRNRDSYEQYF.

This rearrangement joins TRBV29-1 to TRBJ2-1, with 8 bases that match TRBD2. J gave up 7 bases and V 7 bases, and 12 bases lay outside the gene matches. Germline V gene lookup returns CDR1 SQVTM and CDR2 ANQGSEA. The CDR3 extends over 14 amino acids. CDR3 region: CSDSSGGAGNEQFF. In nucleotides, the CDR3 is TGCAGCGACTCTTCCGGGGGGGCCGGGAATGAGCAGTTCTTC.

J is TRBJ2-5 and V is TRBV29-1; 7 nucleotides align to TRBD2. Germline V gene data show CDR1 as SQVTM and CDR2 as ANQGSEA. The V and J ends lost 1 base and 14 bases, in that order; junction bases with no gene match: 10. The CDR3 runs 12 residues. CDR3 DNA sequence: TGCAGCGTTGAAGGACTAGCAGCCAACATATACTTC. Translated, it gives CSVEGLAANIYF.

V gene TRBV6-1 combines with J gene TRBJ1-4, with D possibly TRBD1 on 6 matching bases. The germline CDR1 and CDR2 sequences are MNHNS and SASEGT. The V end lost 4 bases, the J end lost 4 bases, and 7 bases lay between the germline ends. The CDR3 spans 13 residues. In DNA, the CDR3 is TGTGCCAGCAGTGGGACAGTTAATGAAAAACTGTTTTTT. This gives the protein CASSGTVNEKLFF.

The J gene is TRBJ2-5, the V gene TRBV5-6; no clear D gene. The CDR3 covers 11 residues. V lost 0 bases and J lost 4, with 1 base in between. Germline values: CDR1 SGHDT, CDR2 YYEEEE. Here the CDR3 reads CASSLAETQYF. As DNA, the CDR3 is TGTGCCAGCAGCTTGGCAGAGACCCAGTACTTC.

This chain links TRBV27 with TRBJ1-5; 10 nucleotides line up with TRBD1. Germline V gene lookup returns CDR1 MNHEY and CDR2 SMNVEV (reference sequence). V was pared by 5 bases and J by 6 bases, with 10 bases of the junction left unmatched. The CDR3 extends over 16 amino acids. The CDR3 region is CASSPETGGHGQPQHF. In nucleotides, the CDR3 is TGTGCCAGCAGTCCCGAGACAGGGGGCCACGGTCAGCCCCAGCATTTT.